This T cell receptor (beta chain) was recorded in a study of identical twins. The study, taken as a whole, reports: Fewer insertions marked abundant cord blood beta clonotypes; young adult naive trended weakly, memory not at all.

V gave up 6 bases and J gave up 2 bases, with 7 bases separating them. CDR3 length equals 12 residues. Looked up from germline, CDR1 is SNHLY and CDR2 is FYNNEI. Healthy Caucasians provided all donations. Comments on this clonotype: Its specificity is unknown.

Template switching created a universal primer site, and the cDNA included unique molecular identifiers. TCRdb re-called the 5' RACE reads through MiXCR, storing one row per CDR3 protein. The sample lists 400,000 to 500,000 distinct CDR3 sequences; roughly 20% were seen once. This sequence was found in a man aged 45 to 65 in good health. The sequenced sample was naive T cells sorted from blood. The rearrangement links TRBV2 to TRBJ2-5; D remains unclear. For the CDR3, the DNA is TGTGCCAGCAGAACAGATCAAGAGACCCAGTACTTC. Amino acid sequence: CASRTDQETQYF.